This TCR beta chain was captured by sequencing in a study of PD-L1 blockade in urothelial cancer. Study-level background: Researchers found blood samples held a median of approximately 150,000 T cells.

The germline CDR1 and CDR2 sequences are SNHLY and FYNNEI. The CDR3 sequence is 14 residues long. V dropped 6 bases and J dropped 7; count of bases not matched to a gene: 9. This table comes from immunoSEQ multiplex PCR, and its TCRdb copy is limited to in-frame clones, with some not included. Altogether 90,000 to 100,000 clones are present, 90% being singletons, with the ten largest covering about 1.6%. Time point of the sample: pretreatment peripheral blood. The chain carries TRBV2 and TRBJ2-7, with 10 bases lining up with TRBD1. This receptor was taken from a man in his fifties or sixties with urothelial cancer. Source: PBMCs, taken around atezolizumab (anti-PD-L1) treatment. The CDR3 is CASSYLGQGEEQYF. CDR3 DNA: TGTGCCAGCAGCTACCTCGGACAGGGGGAAGAGCAGTACTTC.